This T cell receptor (beta chain) emerged from a study of blood T cell repertoires in COVID-19. In terms of age and location, participants ranged from roughly 18 to 90 years and lived in under 30 US areas. J lost 5 bases, V lost 3 bases, and 5 bases had no gene match. The CDR3 loop spans 15 amino acids. Looked up from germline, CDR1 is LNHDA and CDR2 is SQIVND (reference sequence). Authors' data handling: Researchers report that nucleated cell counts were estimated from reference gene primer amplification. The repertoire was sequenced with immunoSEQ multiplex PCR; TCRdb's copy has only in-frame clones and lacks some. V and J calls plus clone size are reproduced from that table; the DNA served to infer D and trimming. The table records some 110,000 clones, 80% to 85% of them present only once.

The sequence came from a woman in her 30s who had recovered from COVID-19. Sequences were obtained from PBMCs or T cells enriched from blood (not recorded which). The rearrangement uses TRBV19 and TRBJ2-2; 8 bases line up with TRBD1. CDR3 coding DNA: TGTGCCAGTAGTATCCGGACAGGGATGACCGGGGAGCTGTTTTTT. Amino acids: CASSIRTGMTGELFF.